The clone carrying this T cell receptor beta chain is a singleton in its sample. What it binds is unknown. The entry originates in a study of T cell responses to AZD1222 COVID-19 vaccine. General observations from the study: AZD1222 recipients seropositive at baseline numbered only 6 or 7. Regions 160-218 and 743-854 dominated among vaccine-associated CD4 TCRs spanning spike. In a largely white British group with more females than males, clonal diversity was possibly underestimated.

The method was immunoSEQ multiplex PCR; TCRdb's version includes in-frame clones alone and lacks a portion of them. The sample includes approximately 170,000 clones, roughly nine tenths of them seen just once. Germline V lookup: CDR1 SGDLS, CDR2 YYNGEE. The CDR3 has 15 amino acids. V lost 0 bases to trimming and J lost 0 bases, with 6 bases between them. Analysis merged second doses at about 4 or about 12 weeks. The chain recombines TRBV9 with TRBJ2-2; D uncertain. The TCR originated in an adult who received the AZD1222 COVID-19 vaccine. The input for sequencing was peripheral blood, taken 28 days after the second AZD1222 dose. The CDR3 DNA reads as TGTGCCAGCAGCGTAGGGCAAACGAACACCGGGGAGCTGTTTTTT. Its translation is CASSVGQTNTGELFF.